This entry is about one T cell receptor beta chain. The antigen is not known. The sample is drawn from a study of beta chain features in type 1 diabetes. Whole-study findings and limits: Insertion counts at VDJ junctions were lower in type 1 diabetes patients, who also showed more deletions there. PCR could preferentially amplify shorter templates, alike in patients and controls.

The whole isolated RNA underwent reverse transcription, so sequencing captured expressed TCRB transcripts. Clones were read by immunoSEQ multiplex PCR, and TCRdb kept only the in-frame ones, dropping some. The table lists approximately 400,000 clones, roughly 16% of them singletons. V dropped 4 bases and J dropped 3 bases, with 3 bases sitting between them. Germline loops: CDR1 MNHEY, CDR2 SVGAGI. This CDR3 has 12 amino acids. V gene TRBV6-5 combines with J gene TRBJ2-2; D remains ambiguous. Sequenced material: naive CD4+ T cells from blood. The TCR was taken from a woman aged 18-30 years in good health. As DNA, the CDR3 is TGTGCCAGCAGTTTCGACACCGGGGAGCTGTTTTTT. Amino acid sequence: CASSFDTGELFF.